These 32 T cell receptor beta chains originate from one sample sequenced in a study of PD-1 blockade in classical Hodgkin lymphoma. Time point noted: newly diagnosed, previously untreated cHL patient sample. Isolated CD8+ T cells were derived from thawed PBMCs through magnetic negative selection. Sequencing was performed with immunoSEQ multiplex PCR; in TCRdb, only in-frame clones are kept and a portion is missing. The sample has approximately 9,000 clones, more than 75% seen once. Sample: CD8+ T cells from blood. These receptors all stem from a human donor with classical Hodgkin lymphoma.

The rearrangement uses TRBV6-5 and TRBJ2-1; 9 positions match TRBD1. CDR1 MNHEY and CDR2 SVGAGI come from the germline V gene. CDR3 size: 15 residues. V lost 2 bases and J lost 12; bases outside the gene matches: 11. CDR3 amino acids: CASSYRGQGGWWQFF. The CDR3 coding sequence is TGTGCCAGCAGTTACCGGGGACAGGGAGGGTGGTGGCAGTTCTTC.

V is TRBV7-2 and J is TRBJ2-1, with D perhaps TRBD1 or TRBD2 (6 bases each). Per the germline V gene, CDR1 is SGHTA and CDR2 is FQGNSA. This CDR3 is 18 amino acids long. Trimming took off 2 bases at V and 0 bases at J, with 17 bases between the two ends. CDR3 DNA: TGTGCCAGCAGCTTATTCGGAGGGGGGAGGAGCTCCTACAATGAGCAGTTCTTC. It yields the protein CASSLFGGGRSSYNEQFF.

V usage is TRBV29-1 and J usage is TRBJ2-1; TRBD2 matches 9 bases. Losses at the gene ends were 3 bases for V and 4 bases for J; bases not matched to a gene: 19. From germline, CDR1 is SQVTM and CDR2 ANQGSEA. This CDR3 comprises 19 residues. The CDR3 spells CSVEGEKNSGGKGYNEQFF. The DNA of the CDR3 is TGCAGCGTTGAGGGTGAGAAGAATAGCGGGGGTAAGGGGTACAATGAGCAGTTCTTC.

The chain joins TRBV7-6 to TRBJ2-5; the D gene is possibly TRBD1 (6 bases). CDR1 SGHVS and CDR2 FNYEAQ come from the germline V gene. Trimming took off 5 bases at V and 6 bases at J, with 16 bases between the two ends. The CDR3 spans 14 residues. In DNA form, the CDR3 reads TGTGCCAGCAGCATAGGGGGAGCTGGGAAGACCCAGTACTTC. This encodes CASSIGGAGKTQYF.

The chain recombines TRBV9 with TRBJ1-2; the D gene is possibly TRBD1 (6 bases). Looked up from germline, CDR1 is SGDLS and CDR2 is YYNGEE. With 4 bases removed from V and 6 bases from J, the gap between germline ends came to 22 bases. This CDR3 is built from 16 residues. The CDR3 loop is CASSPGGGSSTHGYTF. The DNA of the CDR3 is TGTGCCAGCAGCCCAGGAGGGGGGAGCTCCACTCATGGCTACACCTTC.

The chain recombines TRBV10-1 with TRBJ2-7; no firm D call. The germline V gene encodes CDR1 WNHNN and CDR2 SYGVQD (reference sequence). This CDR3 spans 13 amino acids. V lost 3 bases to trimming and J lost 5 bases, with 11 bases between them. The CDR3 loop is CASSDRLHDEQYF. CDR3 bases: TGCGCCAGCAGTGACCGGCTTCATGACGAGCAGTACTTC.

DNA for the CDR3: TGTGCCAGCAGCTTAGGGGGGAGGGCCCAGTACTTC. Translating it yields CASSLGGRAQYF. J is TRBJ2-5 and V is TRBV7-9, with TRBD2 matching 7 bases. Trimming at V came to 1 base and at J to 9 bases, leaving 2 bases not matched to a gene. Per germline, CDR1 SEHNR and CDR2 FQNEAQ (reference sequence). The CDR3 length is 12 residues.

V is TRBV18 and J is TRBJ2-1, with D maybe TRBD1 (6 bases). The germline V gene has CDR1 KGHSH and CDR2 LQKENI. The CDR3 length is 16 residues. V shed 3 bases and J shed 2 bases, with 14 bases lying between them. DNA for the CDR3: TGTGCCAGCTCACCTCCACAGGGTAGGACCTACAATGAGCAGTTCTTC. This translates into CASSPPQGRTYNEQFF. Full variable domain (remainder filled in from reference TRBV18 and TRBJ2-1): NAGVMQNPRHLVRRRGQEARLRCSPMKGHSHVYWYRQLPEEGLKFMVYLQKENIIDESGMPKERFSAEFPKEGPSILRIQQVVRGDSAAYFCASSPPQGRTYNEQFFGPGTRLTVL.

V and J are TRBV10-3 and TRBJ1-1; no clear D gene. The CDR3 totals 13 residues. The V end was cut by 2 bases, the J end by 2 bases, with 6 bases between. Germline CDR1 and CDR2: ENHRY and SYGVKD. DNA of the CDR3: TGTGCCATCAGTGAGGGCAGAAACACTGAAGCTTTCTTT. Amino acids: CAISEGRNTEAFF.

The rearrangement uses TRBV2 and TRBJ2-1; no definite D call. The CDR3 has 13 residues. Looked up from germline, CDR1 is SNHLY and CDR2 is FYNNEI. The germline V and J ends were trimmed by 3 bases and 2 bases, with 5 bases remaining between them. The CDR3 nucleotides read TGTGCCAGCAGTGATATGGCCTACAATGAGCAGTTCTTC. It yields the protein CASSDMAYNEQFF.

The V and J genes are TRBV28 and TRBJ2-7; tentatively, D is TRBD1 (5 bases). From germline, CDR1 is MDHEN and CDR2 SYDVKM. CDR3 length: 18 amino acids. The germline V and J ends were trimmed by 5 bases and 3 bases, with 26 bases remaining between them. This chain's CDR3 is CASSPDHLQGTVRYEQYF. The CDR3 DNA reads TGTGCCAGCAGTCCCGACCATCTTCAGGGAACTGTTCGCTACGAGCAGTACTTC.

CDR3 nucleotide sequence: TGTGCCAGCAGTACCTCACTAGCGGGGGGGACCTACGAGCAGTACTTC. It is translated as CASSTSLAGGTYEQYF. The chain carries TRBV2 and TRBJ2-7; 13 bases line up with TRBD2. The germline V gene has CDR1 SNHLY and CDR2 FYNNEI. The CDR3 runs 16 residues. V lost 5 bases to trimming and J lost 2 bases; unmatched junction nucleotides: 6.

The chain links TRBV4-3 to TRBJ2-1; 8 bases agree with TRBD1. The CDR3 spans 16 residues. Germline loops: CDR1 LGHNA, CDR2 YSLEER. After removal of 5 bases from V and 0 bases from J, the junction contained 6 bases not matched to a gene. CDR3 loop: CASSSRDRSSYNEQFF. Here the CDR3 DNA reads TGCGCCAGCAGCTCACGGGACAGGAGCTCCTACAATGAGCAGTTCTTC.

The rearrangement links TRBV15 to TRBJ1-2; tentatively, D is TRBD1 (5 bases). Germline CDR1 is LNHNV and CDR2 is YYDKDF (reference sequence). V shed 9 bases and J shed 3 bases, with 14 bases lying between them. The CDR3 totals 13 residues. The CDR3 nucleotides read TGTGCCACGGGGCGGGGGTCAGACTATGGCTACACCTTC. Protein sequence: CATGRGSDYGYTF.

The chain joins TRBV7-2 to TRBJ1-6; a weak D match, TRBD1 (5 bases). Germline V gives CDR1 SGHTA, CDR2 FQGNSA. Trimming shortened V by 0 bases and J by 8 bases, and 8 bases separated the two germline ends. CDR3 length: 14 residues. The CDR3 is CASSLAGVDSPLHF. The CDR3 nucleotides read TGTGCCAGCAGCTTAGCAGGGGTGGATTCACCCCTCCACTTT.

The V and J genes are TRBV10-3 and TRBJ1-5, with D possibly matching TRBD1 (5 bases). Trimming pared 2 bases from V and 1 base from J, leaving 9 bases between. Germline-derived CDR1 and CDR2 are ENHRY and SYGVKD. This CDR3 comprises 15 residues. Here the CDR3 DNA reads TGTGCCATCAGTGAGCCAGAGGGGAGCAATCAGCCCCAGCATTTT. It encodes CAISEPEGSNQPQHF.

This clone was found once. The chain links TRBV9 to TRBJ2-7; 8 nucleotides line up with TRBD1. There are 15 residues in the CDR3. Germline assignment: CDR1 SGDLS and CDR2 YYNGEE. Germline trimming cut 1 base from V and 2 bases from J; bases unmatched to any gene: 5. The CDR3, as DNA: TGTGCCAGCAGCGTAAAAGGGGGACAGGCCTACGAGCAGTACTTC. This sequence encodes CASSVKGGQAYEQYF.

V usage is TRBV6-4 and J usage is TRBJ1-2; no definite D call. Per germline, CDR1 MRHNA and CDR2 SNTAGT. Trimming took off 3 bases at V and 4 bases at J, with 12 bases between the two ends. CDR3 length: 14 amino acids. The CDR3 reads CASSESHIGYGYTF. In DNA, the CDR3 is TGTGCCAGCAGTGAATCCCATATCGGCTATGGCTACACCTTC.

The V call is TRBV27, the J call TRBJ2-3; weak D call: TRBD1 (6 bases). CDR3 length equals 17 residues. Germline V CDR1 and CDR2: MNHEY, SMNVEV (reference sequence). Trimming took off 2 bases at V and 4 bases at J, with 19 bases between the two ends. The DNA for the CDR3 is TGTGCCAGCAGTTTACATACAGGGTCTTTCTTGGCAGATACGCAGTATTTT. This encodes CASSLHTGSFLADTQYF.

This chain links TRBV5-6 with TRBJ1-5; D may be TRBD1 (5 bases). This CDR3 comprises 14 residues. The germline V gene encodes CDR1 SGHDT and CDR2 YYEEEE. Trimming cost V 0 bases and J 6 bases, with 10 bases left between them. CDR3 amino acids: CASSLGQGSQPQHF. The DNA of the CDR3 is TGTGCCAGCAGCTTGGGGCAGGGCAGTCAGCCCCAGCATTTT. The complete variable domain, with remaining parts taken from reference TRBV5-6 and TRBJ1-5, reads DAGVTQSPTHLIKTRGQQVTLRCSPKSGHDTVSWYQQALGQGPQFIFQYYEEEERQRGNFPDRFSGHQFPNYSSELNVNALLLGDSALYLCASSLGQGSQPQHFGDGTRLSIL.

This clone was counted once. The chain joins TRBV14 to TRBJ2-7; maybe TRBD1 (6 bases). This CDR3 spans 18 amino acids. V shed 0 bases and J shed 7 bases, with 25 bases lying between them. The germline gives CDR1 SGHDN, CDR2 FVKESK. CDR3 loop: CASSQDGRLGGQEWEQYF. Here the CDR3 DNA reads TGTGCCAGCAGCCAAGACGGGCGGCTAGGGGGTCAGGAATGGGAGCAGTACTTC.

This CDR3 reads CSVEGQGYTGELFF. In DNA, the CDR3 is TGCAGCGTTGAAGGACAGGGTTACACCGGGGAGCTGTTTTTT. The chain joins TRBV29-1 to TRBJ2-2; TRBD1 matches at 7 bases. In germline, CDR1 is SQVTM, CDR2 ANQGSEA. CDR3 length: 14 residues. The V gene end was trimmed by 1 base and the J gene end by 3 bases; junction bases not matched to a gene: 2.

V usage is TRBV30 and J usage is TRBJ2-7; D is unresolved. The V gene lost 0 bases and the J gene lost 3 bases, with 6 bases spanning the gap. CDR3 size: 12 residues. Germline V gene sequence: CDR1 GTSNPN, CDR2 SVGIG (reference sequence). DNA for the CDR3: TGTGCCTGGAGTGTACGGAGCTACGAGCAGTACTTC. It is translated as CAWSVRSYEQYF.

This clone is a singleton in its sample. The chain joins TRBV7-6 to TRBJ2-5; D tentatively reads TRBD1 or TRBD2 (5 bases each). In germline, CDR1 is SGHVS, CDR2 FNYEAQ. V dropped 2 bases and J dropped 6 bases, with 16 bases sitting between them. The length of the CDR3 is 15 residues. The CDR3 DNA reads as TGTGCCAGCAGCTTATCTGGACATTGGGGACAGACCCAGTACTTC. Amino acids: CASSLSGHWGQTQYF.

The V and J genes are TRBV13 and TRBJ1-3; 10 nucleotides align to TRBD1. After removal of 3 bases from V and 0 bases from J, the junction contained 14 bases not matched to a gene. Germline V lookup: CDR1 PRHDT, CDR2 FYEKMQ (reference sequence). The CDR3 is 20 amino acids. CDR3 DNA sequence: TGTGCCAGCAGCTTGACGTGGACAGGGGGGGATAGAAACTCTGGAAACACCATATATTTT. This sequence encodes CASSLTWTGGDRNSGNTIYF.

CDR3 sequence (DNA): TGCGCCAGCAGTAACACAGATACGCAGTATTTT. Translating it yields CASSNTDTQYF. The rearrangement links TRBV10-2 to TRBJ2-3; no clear D. Deletions cut 5 bases from V and 2 bases from J, with 2 bases between. Germline V lookup: CDR1 WSHSY, CDR2 SAAADI. The CDR3 loop spans 11 amino acids.

This chain uses TRBV6-1 with TRBJ2-7; 8 bases align to TRBD2. CDR1 is MNHNS, CDR2 SASEGT, per germline. V lost 4 bases to trimming and J lost 0 bases; unmatched junction nucleotides: 8. This CDR3 has 16 residues. The CDR3, as DNA: TGTGCCAGCAGTGCCCCAGCCAGCGGGAGCTCCTACGAGCAGTACTTC. Translating it yields CASSAPASGSSYEQYF.

The V and J genes are TRBV11-2 and TRBJ1-1, with D possibly matching TRBD1 (5 bases). The CDR3 has 15 amino acids. V lost 5 bases and J 5 bases, leaving 18 bases between the germline ends. Germline CDR1 SGHAT, CDR2 FQNNGV. CDR3: CASSGGDWSGTEAFF. The CDR3 coding sequence is TGTGCCAGCAGCGGTGGGGACTGGAGCGGTACTGAAGCTTTCTTT.

The chain couples TRBV11-2 to TRBJ1-1; D is uncertain. Germline V gives CDR1 SGHAT, CDR2 FQNNGV. Trimming left V 0 bases short and J 11 bases short, with 7 bases between. This CDR3 has 11 residues. The CDR3 reads CASSLDTPAFF. CDR3 sequence (DNA): TGTGCCAGCAGCTTAGACACTCCGGCTTTCTTT.

This clone was found a few times. The chain joins TRBV30 to TRBJ1-1; D gene ambiguous. Germline CDR1 reads GTSNPN; CDR2 reads SVGIG (reference sequence). The CDR3 consists of 13 residues. Trimming took off 0 bases at V and 1 base at J, with 6 bases between the two ends. The CDR3 is CAWSVSANTEAFF. CDR3 DNA: TGTGCCTGGAGTGTATCAGCGAACACTGAAGCTTTCTTT.

The chain combines TRBV27 with TRBJ2-1; 10 bases agree with TRBD2. CDR3 length: 18 residues. Trimming cost V 1 base and J 0 bases; bases outside gene matches: 6. CDR1 is MNHEY and CDR2 is SMNVEV in the germline V gene (reference sequence). The DNA of the CDR3 is TGTGCCAGCAGTTTATTCGGCCTAGCGGGGGCCTCCTACAATGAGCAGTTCTTC. This gives the protein CASSLFGLAGASYNEQFF.

The chain has TRBV10-2 and TRBJ2-5; D is possibly TRBD1 (6 bases). The CDR3 covers 14 residues. Trimming cost V 8 bases and J 5 bases, with 18 bases left between them. The germline V gene encodes CDR1 WSHSY and CDR2 SAAADI. The chain's CDR3 is CASAAQGKAETQYF. The CDR3 bases are TGCGCCAGCGCCGCACAGGGAAAGGCGGAGACCCAGTACTTC.